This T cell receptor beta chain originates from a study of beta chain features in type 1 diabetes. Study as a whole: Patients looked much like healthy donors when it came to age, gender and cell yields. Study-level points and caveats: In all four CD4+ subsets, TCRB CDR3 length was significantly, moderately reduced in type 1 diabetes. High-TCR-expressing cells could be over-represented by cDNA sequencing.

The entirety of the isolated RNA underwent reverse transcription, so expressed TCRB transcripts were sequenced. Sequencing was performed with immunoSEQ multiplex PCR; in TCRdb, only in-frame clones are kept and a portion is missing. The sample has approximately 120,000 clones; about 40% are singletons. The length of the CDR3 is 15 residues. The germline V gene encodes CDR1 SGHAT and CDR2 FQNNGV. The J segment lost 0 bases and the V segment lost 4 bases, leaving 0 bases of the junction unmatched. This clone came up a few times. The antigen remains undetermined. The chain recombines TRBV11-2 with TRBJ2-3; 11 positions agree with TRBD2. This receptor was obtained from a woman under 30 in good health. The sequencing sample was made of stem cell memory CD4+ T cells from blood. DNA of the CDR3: TGTGCCAGCAGCTGGACTAGCGGGAGCACAGATACGCAGTATTTT. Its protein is CASSWTSGSTDTQYF. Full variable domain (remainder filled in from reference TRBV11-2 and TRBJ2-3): EAGVAQSPRYKIIEKRQSVAFWCNPISGHATLYWYQQILGQGPKLLIQFQNNGVVDDSQLPKDRFSAERLKGVDSTLKIQPAKLEDSAVYLCASSWTSGSTDTQYFGPGTRLTVL.